This T cell receptor (beta chain) was recorded in a study of beta chain features in type 1 diabetes. Study-level results: VDJ junctions in type 1 diabetes patients carried more deletions and fewer insertions.

For this clone: Its cognate antigen is unknown.

Germline V gene data show CDR1 as SGHTA and CDR2 as FQGNSA. The CDR3 totals 12 residues. The ends were cut back, 3 bases at V and 6 bases at J, with 7 bases in the middle. Expressed TCRB transcripts were sequenced because the entire RNA isolate underwent reverse transcription. Sequencing used immunoSEQ multiplex PCR; TCRdb keeps in-frame clones, though not all of them. The repertoire includes about 900,000 clones, about a sixth of them detected once, and around 0.02% sits in the top ten. Sequencing input: naive CD4+ T cells from blood. The chain carries TRBV7-2 and TRBJ2-3; the D is unclear. The TCR was taken from a woman aged 18-29 years in good health. CDR3 protein: CASSFRSDTQYF. As DNA, the CDR3 is TGTGCCAGCAGCTTTAGGAGCGATACGCAGTATTTT. Using reference TRBV7-2 and TRBJ2-3 for the parts outside the CDR3, the full variable domain is GAGVSQSPSNKVTEKGKDVELRCDPISGHTALYWYRQSLGQGLEFLIYFQGNSAPDKSGLPSDRFSAERTGGSVSTLTIQRTQQEDSAVYLCASSFRSDTQYFGPGTRLTVL.